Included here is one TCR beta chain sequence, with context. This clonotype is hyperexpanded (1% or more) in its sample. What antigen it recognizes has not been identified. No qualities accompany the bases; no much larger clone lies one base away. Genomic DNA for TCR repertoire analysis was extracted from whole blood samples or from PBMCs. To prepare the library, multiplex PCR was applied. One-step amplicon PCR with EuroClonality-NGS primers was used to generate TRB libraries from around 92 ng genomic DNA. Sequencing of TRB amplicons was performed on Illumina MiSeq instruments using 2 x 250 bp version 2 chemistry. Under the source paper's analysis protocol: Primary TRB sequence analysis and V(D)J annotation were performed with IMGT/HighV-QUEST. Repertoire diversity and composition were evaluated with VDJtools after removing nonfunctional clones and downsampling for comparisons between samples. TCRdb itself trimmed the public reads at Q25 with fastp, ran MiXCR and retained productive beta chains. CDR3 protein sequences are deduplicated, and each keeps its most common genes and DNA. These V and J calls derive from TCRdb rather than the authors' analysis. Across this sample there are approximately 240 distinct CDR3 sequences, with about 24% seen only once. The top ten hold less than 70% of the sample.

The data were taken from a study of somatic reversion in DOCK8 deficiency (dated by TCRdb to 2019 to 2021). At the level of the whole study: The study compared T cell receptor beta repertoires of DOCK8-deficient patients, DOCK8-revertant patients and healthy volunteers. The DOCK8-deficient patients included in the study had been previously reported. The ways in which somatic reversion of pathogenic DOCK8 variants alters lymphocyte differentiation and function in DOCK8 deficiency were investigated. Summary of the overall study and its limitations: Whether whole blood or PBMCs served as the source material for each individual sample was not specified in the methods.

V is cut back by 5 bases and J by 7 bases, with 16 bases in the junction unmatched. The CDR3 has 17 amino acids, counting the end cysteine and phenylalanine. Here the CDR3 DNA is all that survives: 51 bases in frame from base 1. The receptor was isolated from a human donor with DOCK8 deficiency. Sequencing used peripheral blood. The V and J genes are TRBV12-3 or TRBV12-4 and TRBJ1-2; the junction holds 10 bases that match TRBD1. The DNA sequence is TGTGCCAGCAGTCCTGAGACAGGGGGCGTCAGAATGGGTGGCTACACCTTC. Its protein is CASSPETGGVRMGGYTF.